Below, 4 T cell receptor beta chains from the same sample are listed, as sequenced in a study of blood T cell repertoires in COVID-19. Generated by immunoSEQ multiplex PCR, the TCRdb table keeps only in-frame clones and is missing some. The table has about 150,000 clones, roughly 77% seen once. The sample taken for sequencing was peripheral blood. The receptors shown here come from a man aged 55 to 70 with acute or convalescent COVID-19.

J is TRBJ2-5 and V is TRBV5-1; 8 bases agree with TRBD2. J lost 2 bases, V lost 2 bases, and 5 bases had no gene match. The CDR3 sequence is 15 residues long. Germline V gives CDR1 SGHRS, CDR2 YFSETQ. The CDR3, as DNA: TGCGCCAGCAGCTTTGCGGGAGGAAATCAAGAGACCCAGTACTTC. The encoded protein is CASSFAGGNQETQYF.

The CDR3 nucleotides read TGTGCCAGCAGTCCGGGGACTAGCGGGAACTACGAGCAGTACTTC. Protein product: CASSPGTSGNYEQYF. This chain uses TRBV28 with TRBJ2-7; 13 positions agree with TRBD2. The J segment lost 3 bases and the V segment lost 5 bases, leaving 4 bases of the junction unmatched. CDR3 length: 15 residues. Germline-derived CDR1 and CDR2 are MDHEN and SYDVKM.

The V gene is TRBV28, the J gene TRBJ1-3, with 7 bases lining up with TRBD1. This CDR3 contains 13 residues. Trimming took 6 bases from V and 1 from J; bases not matched to a gene: 0. Per germline, CDR1 MDHEN and CDR2 SYDVKM. This CDR3 is CASRTGSGNTIYF. The DNA of the CDR3 is TGTGCCAGCAGGACAGGGTCTGGAAACACCATATATTTT.

A few counts support this clone. The chain links TRBV24-1 to TRBJ2-5, with D possibly being TRBD2 (5 bases). The germline V and J ends were trimmed by 9 bases and 7 bases, with 8 bases remaining between them. Germline loops: CDR1 KGHDR, CDR2 SFDVKD. The CDR3 length is 10 residues. The CDR3 protein is CATHGVTQYF. In DNA, the CDR3 is TGTGCCACCCACGGGGTGACCCAGTACTTC.